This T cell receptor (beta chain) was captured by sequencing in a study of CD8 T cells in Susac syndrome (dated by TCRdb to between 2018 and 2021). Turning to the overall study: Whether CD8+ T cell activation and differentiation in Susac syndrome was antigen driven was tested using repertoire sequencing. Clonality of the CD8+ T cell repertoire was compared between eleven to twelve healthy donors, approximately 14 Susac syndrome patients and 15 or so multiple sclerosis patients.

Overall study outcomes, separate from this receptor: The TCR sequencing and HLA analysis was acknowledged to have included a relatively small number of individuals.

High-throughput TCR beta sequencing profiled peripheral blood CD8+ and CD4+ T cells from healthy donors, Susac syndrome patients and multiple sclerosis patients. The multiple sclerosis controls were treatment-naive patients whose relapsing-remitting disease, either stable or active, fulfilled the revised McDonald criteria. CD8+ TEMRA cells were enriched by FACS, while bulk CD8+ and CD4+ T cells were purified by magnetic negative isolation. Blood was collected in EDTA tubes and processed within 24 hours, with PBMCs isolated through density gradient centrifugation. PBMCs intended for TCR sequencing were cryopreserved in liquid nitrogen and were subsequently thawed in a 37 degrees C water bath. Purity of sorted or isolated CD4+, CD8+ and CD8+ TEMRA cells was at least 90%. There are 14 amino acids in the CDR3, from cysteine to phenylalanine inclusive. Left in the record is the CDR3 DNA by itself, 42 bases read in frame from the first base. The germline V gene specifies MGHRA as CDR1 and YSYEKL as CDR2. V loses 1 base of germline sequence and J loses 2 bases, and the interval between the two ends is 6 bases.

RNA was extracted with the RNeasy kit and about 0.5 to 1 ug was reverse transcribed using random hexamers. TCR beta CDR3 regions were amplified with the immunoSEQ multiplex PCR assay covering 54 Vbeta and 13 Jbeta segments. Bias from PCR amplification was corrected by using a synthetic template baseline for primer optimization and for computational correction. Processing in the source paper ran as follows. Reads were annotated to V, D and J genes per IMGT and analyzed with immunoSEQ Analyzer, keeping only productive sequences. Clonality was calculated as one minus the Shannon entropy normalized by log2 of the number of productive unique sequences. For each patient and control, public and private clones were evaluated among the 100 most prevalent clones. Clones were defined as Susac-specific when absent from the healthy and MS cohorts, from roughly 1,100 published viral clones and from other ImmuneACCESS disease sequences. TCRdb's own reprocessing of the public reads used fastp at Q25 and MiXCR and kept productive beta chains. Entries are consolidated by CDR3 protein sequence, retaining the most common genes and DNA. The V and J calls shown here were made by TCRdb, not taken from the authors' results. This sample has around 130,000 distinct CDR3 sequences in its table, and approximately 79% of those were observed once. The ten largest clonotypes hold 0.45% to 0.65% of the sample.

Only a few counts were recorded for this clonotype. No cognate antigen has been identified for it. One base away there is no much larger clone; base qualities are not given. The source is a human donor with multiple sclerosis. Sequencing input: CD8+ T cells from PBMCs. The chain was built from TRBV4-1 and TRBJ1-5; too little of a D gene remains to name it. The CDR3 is CASSQVAGNQPQHF. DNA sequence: TGCGCCAGCAGCCAAGTGGCAGGCAATCAGCCCCAGCATTTT.